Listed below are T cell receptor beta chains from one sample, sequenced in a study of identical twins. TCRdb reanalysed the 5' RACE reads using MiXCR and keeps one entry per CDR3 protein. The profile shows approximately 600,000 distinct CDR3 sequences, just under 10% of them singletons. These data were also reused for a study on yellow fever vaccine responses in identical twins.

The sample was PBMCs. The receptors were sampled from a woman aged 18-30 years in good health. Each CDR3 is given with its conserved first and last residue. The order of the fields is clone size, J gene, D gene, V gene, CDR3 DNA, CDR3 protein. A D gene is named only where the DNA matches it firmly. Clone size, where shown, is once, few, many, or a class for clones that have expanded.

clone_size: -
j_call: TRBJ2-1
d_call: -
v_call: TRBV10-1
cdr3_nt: TGCGCCAGCAGTGAGTTTTCTGGCTACAATGAGCAGTTCTTC
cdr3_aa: CASSEFSGYNEQFF

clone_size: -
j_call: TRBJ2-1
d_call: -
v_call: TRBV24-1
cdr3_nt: TGTGCCACCAGTGATTTTGGGGGGCAGAGCTCCTACAATGAGCAGTTCTTC
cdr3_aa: CATSDFGGQSSYNEQFF

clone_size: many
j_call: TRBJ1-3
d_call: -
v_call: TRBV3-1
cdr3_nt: TGTGCCAGCAGCTCCCCCCATGGGAAGTCTGGAAACACCATATATTTT
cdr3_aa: CASSSPHGKSGNTIYF

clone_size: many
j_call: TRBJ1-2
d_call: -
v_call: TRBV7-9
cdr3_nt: TGTGCCAGCAGCTTAGACAGCAACTATGGCTACACCTTC
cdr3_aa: CASSLDSNYGYTF

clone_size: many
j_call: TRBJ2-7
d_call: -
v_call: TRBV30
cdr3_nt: TGTGCCTGGAGTGGGACCAGTTACGAGCAGTACTTC
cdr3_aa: CAWSGTSYEQYF

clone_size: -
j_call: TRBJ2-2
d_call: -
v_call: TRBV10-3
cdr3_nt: TGTGCCATCCCCTCTCCCGCCGGGGAGCTGTTTTTT
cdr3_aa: CAIPSPAGELFF

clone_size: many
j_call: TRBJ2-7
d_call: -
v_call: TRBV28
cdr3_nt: TGTGCCAGCAGTGATACCTACGAGCAGTACTTC
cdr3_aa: CASSDTYEQYF

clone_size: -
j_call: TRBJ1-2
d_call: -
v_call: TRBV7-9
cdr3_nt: TGTGCCAGCAGCCAACAAGCTAACTATGGCTACACCTTC
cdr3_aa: CASSQQANYGYTF

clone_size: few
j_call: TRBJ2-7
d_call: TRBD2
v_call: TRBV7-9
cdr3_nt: TGTGCCCTAGGTGCTGGGACTAGCGGGAATTTCGACGAGCAGTACTTC
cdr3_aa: CALGAGTSGNFDEQYF

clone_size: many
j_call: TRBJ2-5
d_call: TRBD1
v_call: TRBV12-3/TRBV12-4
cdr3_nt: TGTGCCAGCAGTCCCACGGACAGGGGAGAGACCCAGTACTTC
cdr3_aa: CASSPTDRGETQYF

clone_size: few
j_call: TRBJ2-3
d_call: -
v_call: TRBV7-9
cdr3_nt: TGTGCCAGCAGCTTAGTTGTTGGCACAGATACGCAGTATTTT
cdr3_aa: CASSLVVGTDTQYF

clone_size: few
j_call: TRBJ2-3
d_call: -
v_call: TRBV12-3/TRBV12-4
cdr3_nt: TGTGCCAGCAGCCCGCGCTCGGGAGCCAACACAGATACGCAGTATTTT
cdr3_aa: CASSPRSGANTDTQYF

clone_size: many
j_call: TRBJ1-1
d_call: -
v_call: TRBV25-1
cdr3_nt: TGTGCCAGCAGTCCAGGGGTCACTGAAGCTTTCTTT
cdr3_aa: CASSPGVTEAFF

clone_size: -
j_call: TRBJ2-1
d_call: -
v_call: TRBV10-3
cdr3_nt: TGTGCCATCAGTACCTACAATGAGCAGTTCTTC
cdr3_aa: CAISTYNEQFF

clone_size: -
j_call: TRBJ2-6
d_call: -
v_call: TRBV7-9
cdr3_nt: TGTGCCAGCAGCTTAGGACACTCTGGGGCCAACGTCCTGACTTTC
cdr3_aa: CASSLGHSGANVLTF

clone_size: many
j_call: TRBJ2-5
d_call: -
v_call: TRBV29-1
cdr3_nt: TGCAGCGTTGGAAGGGGGGAGACCCAGTACTTC
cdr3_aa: CSVGRGETQYF

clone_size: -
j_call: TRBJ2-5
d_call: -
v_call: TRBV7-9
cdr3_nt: TGTGCCAGCAGCTTAAGATCCGGCCAAGAGACCCAGTACTTC
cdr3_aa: CASSLRSGQETQYF

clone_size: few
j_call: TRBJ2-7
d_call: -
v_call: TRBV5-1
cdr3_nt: TGCGCCAGCAGCTTGGAGGTGGGCCGAAGCTCCTACGAGCAGTACTTC
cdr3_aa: CASSLEVGRSSYEQYF

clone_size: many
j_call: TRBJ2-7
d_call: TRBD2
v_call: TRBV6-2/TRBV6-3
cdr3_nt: TGTGCCAGCAGTTACTCGACTAGCGGTTCCTACGAGCAGTACTTC
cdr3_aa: CASSYSTSGSYEQYF

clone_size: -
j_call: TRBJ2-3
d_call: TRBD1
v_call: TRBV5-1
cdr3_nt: TGCGCCAGCAGCTTTATGGACAGGGTACCAGATACGCAGTATTTT
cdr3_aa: CASSFMDRVPDTQYF

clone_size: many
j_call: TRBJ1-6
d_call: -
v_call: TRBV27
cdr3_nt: TGTGCCAGCAGTCCCAGGTCGGCACCCCTCCACTTT
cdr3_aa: CASSPRSAPLHF

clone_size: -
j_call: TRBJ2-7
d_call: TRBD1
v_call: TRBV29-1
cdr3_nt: TGCAGCGTCACAGGGGGCAGAACTCGCGAGCAGTACTTC
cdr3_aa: CSVTGGRTREQYF

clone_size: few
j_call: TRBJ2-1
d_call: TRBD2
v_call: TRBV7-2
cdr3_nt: TGTGCCAGCAGCCCGGGGGGGGCCAGAGGGAATGAGCAGTTCTTC
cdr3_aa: CASSPGGARGNEQFF

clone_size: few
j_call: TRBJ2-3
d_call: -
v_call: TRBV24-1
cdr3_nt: TGTGCCACCAGTGATTTGTATACGCAGTATTTT
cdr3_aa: CATSDLYTQYF

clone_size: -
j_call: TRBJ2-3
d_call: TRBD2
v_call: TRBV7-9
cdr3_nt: TGTGCCAGCAGCTTATCCTCAGGACTAGCGGGGGCAGATACGCAGTATTTT
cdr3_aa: CASSLSSGLAGADTQYF

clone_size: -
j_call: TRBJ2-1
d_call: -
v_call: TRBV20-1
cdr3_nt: TGCAGTGCTAGTGACTTGGTAGGGGATGAGCAGTTCTTC
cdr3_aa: CSASDLVGDEQFF

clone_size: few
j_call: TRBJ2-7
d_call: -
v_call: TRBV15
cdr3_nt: TGTGCCACCAGCAGAGAGAGCACCTACGAGCAGTACTTC
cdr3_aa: CATSRESTYEQYF

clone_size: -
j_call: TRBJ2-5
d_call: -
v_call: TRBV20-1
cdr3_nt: TGCAGTGCTAGTAACAGGGCCGATGGGTCCCCGTACTTC
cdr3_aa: CSASNRADGSPYF

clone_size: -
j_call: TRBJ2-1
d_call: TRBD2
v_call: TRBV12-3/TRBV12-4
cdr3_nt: TGTGCCAGCAGATTCATTAGCGGGGGGGCGGATGAGCAGTTCTTC
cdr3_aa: CASRFISGGADEQFF

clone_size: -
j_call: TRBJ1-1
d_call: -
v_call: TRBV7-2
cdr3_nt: TGTGCCAGCAGCTTAGGGGGGAAGAACACTGAAGCTTTCTTT
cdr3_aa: CASSLGGKNTEAFF

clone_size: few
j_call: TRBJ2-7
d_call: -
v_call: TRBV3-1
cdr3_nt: TGTGCCAGCAGCCAAGATCGGATTCTCTACGAGCAGTACTTC
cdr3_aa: CASSQDRILYEQYF

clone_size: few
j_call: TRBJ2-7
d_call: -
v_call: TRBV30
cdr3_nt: TGTGCCTGGAGGGCAAATTCCTACGAGCAGTACTTC
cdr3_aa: CAWRANSYEQYF

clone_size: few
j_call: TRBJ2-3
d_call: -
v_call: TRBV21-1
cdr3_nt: TGTGCCAGCAGCGAAAACAATGGGTTATTTCAACAGCCGCTCGGGGATACGCAGTATTTT
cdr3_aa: CASSENNGLFQQPLGDTQYF

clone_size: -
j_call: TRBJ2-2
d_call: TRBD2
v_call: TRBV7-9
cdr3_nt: TGTGCCAGCAGCCCGCCCCCGGTTGTCGGGAGGACGAACACCGGGGAGCTGTTTTTT
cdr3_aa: CASSPPPVVGRTNTGELFF

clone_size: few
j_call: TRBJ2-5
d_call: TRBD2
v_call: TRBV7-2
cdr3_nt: TGTGCCAGCAGCAAGCGACTAGCGGGATACCAAGAGACCCAGTACTTC
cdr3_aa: CASSKRLAGYQETQYF

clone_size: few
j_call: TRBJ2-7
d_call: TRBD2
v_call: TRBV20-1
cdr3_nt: TGCAGTGCTAGAGATCTCCTGGCGGGAGGCTCCTACGAGCAGTACTTC
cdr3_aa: CSARDLLAGGSYEQYF

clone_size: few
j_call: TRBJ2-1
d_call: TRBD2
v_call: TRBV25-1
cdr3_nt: TGTGCCAGCAGTGCCCTCACGACCGGAGGGGCTAGCGGGAGGGTACGAGATGAGCAGTTCTTC
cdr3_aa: CASSALTTGGASGRVRDEQFF

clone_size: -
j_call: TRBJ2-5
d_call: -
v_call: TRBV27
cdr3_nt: TGTGCCAGCAGTTTATTGCGGGGAAACCAAGAGACCCAGTACTTC
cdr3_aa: CASSLLRGNQETQYF

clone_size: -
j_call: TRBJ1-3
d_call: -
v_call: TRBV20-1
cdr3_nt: TGCAGTGCTAGCAACAATGGAAACACCATATATTTT
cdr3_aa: CSASNNGNTIYF

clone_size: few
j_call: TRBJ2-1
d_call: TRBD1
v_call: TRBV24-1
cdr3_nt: TGTGCCACCAGTGAGCGTCCCGGGACAGGGGATGAGCAGTTCTTC
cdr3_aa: CATSERPGTGDEQFF

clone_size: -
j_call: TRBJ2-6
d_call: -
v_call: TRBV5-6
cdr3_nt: TGTGCCAGCAGCTTGGGTCCCCGCAGCTCTGGGGCCAACGTCCTGACTTTC
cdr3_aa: CASSLGPRSSGANVLTF

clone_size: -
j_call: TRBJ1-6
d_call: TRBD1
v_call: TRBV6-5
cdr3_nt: TGTGCCAGCAGTTCCCCGGACAGGGCAAGGACACCCCTCCACTTT
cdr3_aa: CASSSPDRARTPLHF

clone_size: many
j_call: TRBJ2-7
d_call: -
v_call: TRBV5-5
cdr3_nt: TGTGCCAGCAGCTTGGCCGGCAGGCTGGTGGATGAGCAGTACTTC
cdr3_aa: CASSLAGRLVDEQYF

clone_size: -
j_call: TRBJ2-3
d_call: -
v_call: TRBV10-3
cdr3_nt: TGTGCCATCAGCCAGGAAGGCACAGATACGCAGTATTTT
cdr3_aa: CAISQEGTDTQYF

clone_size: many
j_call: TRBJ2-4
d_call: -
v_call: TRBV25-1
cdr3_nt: TGTGCCAGCAGTGGCAGGCCCGGGCGTAGGGAGTACTTC
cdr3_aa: CASSGRPGRREYF

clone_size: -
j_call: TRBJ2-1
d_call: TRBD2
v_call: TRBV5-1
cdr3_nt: TGCGCCAGCAGCTCGATGATGACTAGCGGAAGGGAGCAGTTCTTC
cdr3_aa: CASSSMMTSGREQFF

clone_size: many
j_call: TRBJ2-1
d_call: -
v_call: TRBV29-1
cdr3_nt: TGCAGCGTTGACAGGGGTGGTTTCAATGAGCAGTTCTTC
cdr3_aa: CSVDRGGFNEQFF

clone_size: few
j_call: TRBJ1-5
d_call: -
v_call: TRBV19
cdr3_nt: TGTGCCAGTAGTGACCAGAAGAATCGGCCCCAGCATTTT
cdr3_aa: CASSDQKNRPQHF

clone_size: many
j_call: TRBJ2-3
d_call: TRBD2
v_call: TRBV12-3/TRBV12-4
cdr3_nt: TGTGCCAGCAGTTTTTTAGCGGGGGGGCGAGATACGCAGTATTTT
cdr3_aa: CASSFLAGGRDTQYF

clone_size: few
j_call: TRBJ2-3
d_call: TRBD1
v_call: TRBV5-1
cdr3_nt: TGCGCCAGCAGCTTGGGGACAGGGACTAGCACAGATACGCAGTATTTT
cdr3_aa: CASSLGTGTSTDTQYF

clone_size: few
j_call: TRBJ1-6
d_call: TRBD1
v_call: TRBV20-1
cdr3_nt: TGCAGTGCTAGAGATCCTCGGGACAGTTATAATTCACCCCTCCACTTT
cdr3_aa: CSARDPRDSYNSPLHF

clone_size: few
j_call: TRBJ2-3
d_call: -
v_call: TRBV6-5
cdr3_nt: TGTGCCAGCAGTTGCTCGTCAGCCGCGGATACGCAGTATTTT
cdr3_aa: CASSCSSAADTQYF

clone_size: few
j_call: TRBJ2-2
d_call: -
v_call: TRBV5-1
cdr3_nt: TGCGCCAGCAGCTTTACGGGAGACGGGGAGCTGTTTTTT
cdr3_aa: CASSFTGDGELFF